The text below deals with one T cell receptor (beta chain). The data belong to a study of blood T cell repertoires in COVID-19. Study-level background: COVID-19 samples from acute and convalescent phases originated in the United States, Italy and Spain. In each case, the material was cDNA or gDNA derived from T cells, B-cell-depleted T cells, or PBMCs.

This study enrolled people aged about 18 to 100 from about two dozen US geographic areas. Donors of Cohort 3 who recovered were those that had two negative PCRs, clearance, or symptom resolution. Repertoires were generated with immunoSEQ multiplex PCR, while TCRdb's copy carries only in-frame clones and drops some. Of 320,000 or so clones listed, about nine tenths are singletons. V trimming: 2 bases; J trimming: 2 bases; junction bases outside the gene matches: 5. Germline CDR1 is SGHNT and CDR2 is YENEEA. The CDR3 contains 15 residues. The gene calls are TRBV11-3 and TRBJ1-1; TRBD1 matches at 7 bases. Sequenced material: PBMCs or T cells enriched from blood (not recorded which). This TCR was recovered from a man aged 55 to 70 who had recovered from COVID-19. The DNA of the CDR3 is TGTGCCAGCAGCTTATCCGGACAGGCAAACACTGAAGCTTTCTTT. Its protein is CASSLSGQANTEAFF.